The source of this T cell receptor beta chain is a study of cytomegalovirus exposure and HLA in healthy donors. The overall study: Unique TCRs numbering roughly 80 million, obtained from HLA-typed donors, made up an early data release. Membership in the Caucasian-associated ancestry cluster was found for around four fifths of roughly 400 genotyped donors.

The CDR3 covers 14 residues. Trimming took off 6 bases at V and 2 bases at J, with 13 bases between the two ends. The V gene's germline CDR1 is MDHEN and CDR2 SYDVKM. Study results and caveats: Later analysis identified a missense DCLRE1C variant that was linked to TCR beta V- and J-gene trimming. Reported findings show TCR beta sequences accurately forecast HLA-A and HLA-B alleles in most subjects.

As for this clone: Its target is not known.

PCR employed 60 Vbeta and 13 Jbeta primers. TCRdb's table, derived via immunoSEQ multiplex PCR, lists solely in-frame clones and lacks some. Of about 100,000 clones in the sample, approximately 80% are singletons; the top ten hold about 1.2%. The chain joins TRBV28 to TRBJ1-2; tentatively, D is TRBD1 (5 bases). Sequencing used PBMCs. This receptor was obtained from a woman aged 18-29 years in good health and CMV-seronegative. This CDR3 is CASSQGSENYGYTF. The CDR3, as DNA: TGTGCCAGCAGCCAGGGATCCGAGAACTATGGCTACACCTTC.